A single T cell receptor beta chain is shown here with its context. This clone's antigen is unknown. Base qualities are not provided; no much larger clone lies one nucleotide away. This record comes from a study of cytomegalovirus exposure and HLA in healthy donors (dated by TCRdb to the late 2010s). About the investigation overall: An earlier analysis of about 530 of the donors reported 276 Gb of sequence data and 95 million to 130 million unique TCR beta sequences obtained from about 179 million T cells. The later analysis used no new phenotypic data to find candidate immune exposures, relying instead on TCR beta sequences and their occurrence across donors. Roughly 5 DR-DQ haplotypes were treated as single units for association and clustering because of strong linkage in the cohort. The study was designed to test whether signatures of past pathogen exposure could be identified by cataloging public T cell receptors. A later genetic analysis took genome-wide SNP genotypes for 398 of the 666 donors and used that subset as a discovery cohort. All discovery cohort repertoires had been generated using a single sequencing platform. An early release that covered about 600 HLA-typed donors contained 250 to 350 gigabases of sequencing data and 75 million to 100 million unique TCR sequences. In a later analysis, previously published TCR beta repertoires from 500 to 750 donors were re-analyzed and high-resolution HLA genotyping was added so that TCR occurrence patterns could be studied. Donor age, sex, ethnicity and CMV serostatus were compiled together with the repertoire data. Of the 300 to 400 genotyped donors, approximately 83% fell in the genetic ancestry cluster associated with self-reported Caucasian donors. The study profiled the T cell repertoires of more than 500 subjects by immunosequencing and related them to cytomegalovirus serostatus. Besides the first cohort of roughly 700 subjects, a separate validation cohort made up of 120 different subjects was used. Typing coverage varied by locus: roughly 629-630 donors for A, B, C, DRB1 and DQB1; around 560 for DQA1; approximately 610 for DPA1; some 470 for DPB1. Among approximately 370 genotyped donors of the cohort, an average of approximately 220,000 unique TCR beta nucleotide sequences was sequenced per donor, of which 15% to 20% were non-productive. To decide whether each TCR beta V gene segment behaved as functional or pseudogenic, an earlier analysis of nearly 600 of the donors relied on high-throughput TCR beta sequencing. HLA typing covered class I and class II loci at four-digit resolution. To predict cytomegalovirus infection status, the study combined high-throughput TCR immunosequencing, statistical association of individual TCRs with disease status, and machine learning. The investigation overall reported the following: The classifier was reported to diagnose cytomegalovirus status with high specificity and sensitivity in both the original cohort and the validation cohort. In a later analysis, HLA-associated TCR beta chains showed more clonal expansion and lower generation probabilities than non-associated chains that were equally common. When HLA alleles, especially DR and DQ, strongly co-occurred, attributing TCR associations to individual alleles was difficult. A later genetic analysis reported fewer N-insertions in productive TCRs among donors in an Asian-associated ancestry cluster than the approximately 670-donor mean. Broadly in line with IMGT annotations, most TCR beta V segments showed up in productive rearrangements about 87% or about 30% of the time in an earlier analysis of about 500 of the donors. A further reported finding was that TCR beta sequences accurately predicted the HLA-A and HLA-B alleles for most subjects in the first cohort. A later analysis associated 15,000 or so TCR beta sequences with specific HLA alleles at a false discovery rate of 0.05. In a later analysis, TCR association rates were found to vary across HLA loci, with the most associated TCRs seen for DRB1 alleles and the fewest for HLA-C alleles. A cluster of highly shared sequence variants was judged likely to be a technical artifact of the sequencing pipeline. Correlated functional status among segregating V segments might reflect linkage disequilibrium, but an unknown experimental factor could not be ruled out. Some IMGT-functional V segments, including TRBV6-2 and TRBV6-3, could not be told apart with the 87-base-pair reads, so those segments were excluded. Several of the top co-occurrence clusters appeared to be linked to parvovirus B19, influenza, CMV and Epstein-Barr virus, according to a later analysis. Because counts were too low, more than 15 rarely observed V segments, including chromosome 9 orphons, were left out of the earlier analysis of roughly 600 of the donors. In the study, some 180 TCR beta chains were listed as associated with cytomegalovirus. Because HLA typing was missing for some donors at each locus, association tests included only the typed subset. According to a later analysis, most CMV-associated TCR beta chains appeared to be HLA-restricted, and the HLA associations seemed to be driven largely by CMV exposure. Only TCR beta chains were sequenced in this cohort, and the absence of alpha or paired-chain data limited detectable features. The presence/absence analyses assumed that sequencing depth was roughly uniform across donors, and that assumption may not be true. CMV serostatus was the only immune exposure information available for the cohort. The authors suggested that the approach could potentially be extended to other disease states and immunological phenotypes. Most TCR sequences were seen in very few donors, while some public TCRs were found in many individuals. A later genetic analysis associated a missense DCLRE1C variant with V-gene and J-gene trimming of TCR beta chains, and an independent cohort replicated the association. In vitro tests confirmed that a few of the cytomegalovirus-associated TCR beta chains recognize cytomegalovirus antigens.

The cohort consisted of 650 to 700 healthy bone marrow donors. At the time of sampling, all cohort members were nominally healthy, though unrecorded immune exposures were likely present. The donor was CMV seronegative and belonged to the group of more than 300 seronegative cohort members. Every donor gave a peripheral blood sample, and the peripheral blood mononuclear cells from that sample were used for TCR beta sequencing. Genomic DNA was extracted from the blood cell samples with the Qiagen DNeasy Blood Extraction Kit. Looking up the germline V gene yields CDR1 SGHNT and CDR2 YENEEA. Germline trimming amounts to 3 bases on V and 6 bases on J, with 3 as the count of junction bases outside the gene matches. From cysteine to phenylalanine, the CDR3 is 15 amino acids long. CDR3 DNA is the only sequence kept; it has 45 bases, read in frame from the first base. Library creation used the immunoSEQ multiplex PCR assay. The multiplex PCR relied on a mix of 60 forward primers for TCR Vbeta segments and 13 reverse primers for TCR Jbeta segments. Amplification of the CDR3 region of rearranged TCR beta genes was performed with a multiplex PCR assay on genomic DNA. On the Illumina HiSeq System, the amplified TCR beta libraries were sequenced as 87-base-pair reads. The published analysis was carried out like this. In a later analysis, 70 million to 95 million unique TCR beta chains were counted across the 500 to 850 repertoires, and roughly 11 million of these chains were shared by at least two donors. Raw reads were error-corrected and collapsed into unique sequences with a nearest-neighbor algorithm that merged closely related sequences to remove PCR and sequencing errors. CDR3 sequences were aligned to IMGT reference sequences to assign V, D and J gene segments. For a sequence to be retained, a match of at least six nucleotides was required to both a V gene segment and a J gene segment. Rearrangements were called productive when the CDR3 lacked stop codons and stayed in frame with V and J; all others were non-productive. CDR3 was defined according to IMGT convention as the region running from the second conserved V-encoded cysteine to the conserved J-encoded phenylalanine. The earlier analysis of about 610 of the donors excluded sequences that lacked an unambiguous match to a single V gene segment. In an earlier analysis of roughly 500 of the donors, V segments were called functional above 56.7% productive rearrangements and were called segregating when the between-donor standard deviation exceeded 5%. A statistical classification framework was built for diagnosing cytomegalovirus status from the catalog of TCR beta chain sequences. A later analysis assigned V and J genes by comparing TCR nucleotide sequences with IMGT/GENE-DB human TR gene sequences. Using the TCRdist pipeline, a later analysis assigned CDR3 sequences along with most-parsimonious VDJ recombination scenarios. In a later analysis, each TCR beta chain was defined by its CDR3 amino acid sequence together with its V-gene family, and reads lacking a unique V-gene family were excluded. A later analysis removed 500 to 600 highly shared, low-generation-probability nucleotide sequences to deal with suspected cross-contamination and a sequencing artifact. In a later analysis, a clonal expansion index for each public chain was calculated from normalized within-repertoire ranks of inferred template counts. In a later analysis, generation probabilities were computed with a VDJ recombination model fitted to out-of-frame rearrangements, and the resulting probabilities were checked against IGoR. In a later analysis, TCR-TCR, TCR-HLA and TCR-CMV co-occurrence was scored with hypergeometric tests, and a repertoire-size bias correction was applied to TCR pairs. To estimate false discovery rates, a later analysis permuted the HLA or CMV assignments 20 times. In a later analysis, co-occurring TCRs were grouped using DBSCAN, with TCRdist sequence similarity added in when clustering inside HLA-allele-positive subsets. Repertoires with fewer than 30,000 or more than 120,000 public chains were left out of co-occurrence clustering, as were about five repertoires with anomalous nucleotide sharing. TCRdb stores this immuneACCESS table with in-frame sequences only. Part of the clones is absent; in the studies checked, under half of the shortfall reflects unresolved V genes, and no reason is known for the rest. V, J and clone size are taken as reported in that table, and D and trimming were inferred from the DNA itself. For this sample there are about 130,000 clones; around 77% appear just once. In total, the top ten clones hold approximately 1.7% of the sample.

This TCR was recovered from a woman aged 50 to 65 in good health and CMV-seronegative. The V and J genes are TRBV11-3 and TRBJ2-1; 12 junctional bases match TRBD2. The sequenced sample was PBMCs. The CDR3 is CASSFGLAGTNEQFF. In nucleotides, the sequence is TGTGCCAGCAGCTTTGGACTAGCGGGAACCAATGAGCAGTTCTTC.